This is a list of T cell receptor beta chains from one sample in a study of T-cell memory formation after mild COVID-19. TCRdb recomputed calls from the 5' RACE reads with MiXCR, one row per CDR3 protein. The sample includes 98,000 or so distinct CDR3 sequences, roughly a sixth of them seen just once. The sequencing sample was made of PBMCs or a T cell subset sorted from them (not recorded which). These receptors came from a man between 18 and 35 years old who had mild COVID-19 (a few samples of this study predate the infection). Cell type and time point are not known. Both conserved end residues are part of each CDR3. Fields, in order: J gene, V gene, D gene, clone size, CDR3 DNA, CDR3 protein. D genes are given only for firm matches. Expanded clones are given a class, and other clones once, few, many or no size at all.

TRBJ1-2 | TRBV7-9 | TRBD1 | NA | TGTGCCAGCGGACCCCGGGACAGAATACTCTATGGCTACACCTTC | CASGPRDRILYGYTF
TRBJ2-1 | TRBV5-1 | TRBD2 | few | TGCGCCAGCAGACCCGGGGGGGTCAATGAGCAGTTCTTC | CASRPGGVNEQFF
TRBJ2-5 | TRBV10-3 | TRBD2 | NA | TGTGCCATCAGTGGGCTAGCGGGTCGAGAGACCCAGTACTTC | CAISGLAGRETQYF
TRBJ1-6 | TRBV7-2 | TRBD1 | NA | TGTGCCAGCAGCTTCGCTGGACAGGGGTATTCACCCCTCCACTTT | CASSFAGQGYSPLHF
TRBJ2-1 | TRBV5-1 | TRBD1 | NA | TGCGCCAGCAGCGGAGGGGGGACAGGGCTTGGCAATGAGCAGTTCTTC | CASSGGGTGLGNEQFF
TRBJ1-5 | TRBV29-1 | NA | few | TGCAGCGTTGAGGATTCGCGGCGCAATCAGCCCCAGCATTTT | CSVEDSRRNQPQHF
TRBJ1-1 | TRBV5-1 | NA | NA | TGCGCCAGCAGCTACGGGACTTTACCCACTGAAGCTTTCTTT | CASSYGTLPTEAFF
TRBJ2-7 | TRBV10-2 | TRBD2 | NA | TGCGCCAGCACCGGGGGGGCCAGCTACGAGCAGTACTTC | CASTGGASYEQYF
TRBJ2-3 | TRBV12-3/TRBV12-4 | NA | many | TGTGCCAGCAGTTTAGGGCAGGGATTGACACATTTT | CASSLGQGLTHF
TRBJ2-3 | TRBV10-3 | TRBD1 | many | TGTGCCATAAACCCGACAGGGAACCCCACAGATACGCAGTATTTT | CAINPTGNPTDTQYF
TRBJ2-2 | TRBV12-3/TRBV12-4 | NA | NA | TGTGCCAGCAGTTGGGGCGTCTTGAACACCGGGGAGCTGTTTTTT | CASSWGVLNTGELFF
TRBJ2-2 | TRBV6-1 | NA | few | TGTGCCAGCAGTGAAGCGCTCGTAAGAACCGGGGAGCTGTTTTTT | CASSEALVRTGELFF
TRBJ2-1 | TRBV20-1 | TRBD2 | NA | TGCAGGGCGGGGGTAAGCTCCTACAATGAGCAGTTCTTC | CRAGVSSYNEQFF
TRBJ1-4 | TRBV12-3/TRBV12-4 | NA | NA | TGTGCCAGCACGAGGCCCGGTAATGAAAAACTGTTTTTT | CASTRPGNEKLFF
TRBJ1-5 | TRBV18 | NA | NA | TGTGCCAGCTCACCACCGAACGGTTATAGCAATCAGCCCCAGCATTTT | CASSPPNGYSNQPQHF
TRBJ1-1 | TRBV7-2 | NA | NA | TGTGCCAGCAGCTTATACAGACACACTGAAGCTTTCTTT | CASSLYRHTEAFF